What follows describes a single TCR beta chain. V was clipped by 2 bases and J by 4 bases, with 19 bases between them. Germline V lookup: CDR1 LNHNV, CDR2 YYDKDF (reference sequence). The CDR3 covers 17 residues. The sample is drawn from a study of blood T cell repertoires in COVID-19. Generated by immunoSEQ multiplex PCR, the TCRdb table keeps only in-frame clones and is missing some. This table has 25,000 to 30,000 clones, about 90% appearing once. The rearrangement links TRBV15 to TRBJ2-3, with D perhaps TRBD1 (6 bases). The source is a human donor in a cohort sampled during active COVID-19. Sequencing was carried out using peripheral blood. The CDR3 DNA reads TGTGCCACCAGCAGACGGACCACAGGGCGAAGCGCAGATACGCAGTATTTT. This sequence encodes CATSRRTTGRSADTQYF.